The TCR beta chain under discussion was sequenced for a study of T cell clonotyping in hematopoietic cell transplantation (dated by TCRdb to about 2021). With respect to the entire study: In the study, some 140 blood samples were gathered from a few dozen consecutive transplant recipients and their related donors. Recruitment of patients was conducted between late 2015 and 2017, and follow-up was continued until late 2020 or death.

The full study reports these points: A decrease in recipient TCR diversity was observed after transplant, and a progressive increase in pathologically expanded clonotypes was seen from day 30 to day 180. Overlap with donor repertoires was found for only a small fraction of recipient repertoires, with over 95% found to appear de novo at the given depth. Inverse Simpson Index values from donors and from recipients before transplant predicted broader TCR repertoire diversity after transplant. The sample size was limited, and CD4 and CD8 repertoire contributions could not be separated because cells were not sorted.

Interpreted using the paper, the time point label stands for: 30 days after allo-HCT. Blood from recipients was drawn roughly 28 days before transplant, then again at days 30, 100 and 180 after transplant. Using Nuclei Lysis Solution, genomic DNA was extracted from unfractionated peripheral blood mononuclear cells that were either fresh or cryopreserved. The V end loses 4 bases and the J end loses 1 base, and a stretch of 7 bases separates them. From the cysteine up to the phenylalanine, the CDR3 has a length of 13 residues. Here the CDR3 DNA is all that survives: 39 bases in frame from base 1. Looking up the germline V gene yields CDR1 MGHDK and CDR2 SYGVNS. As regards this clone: Its antigen is not yet known. Base qualities were left out, and no much larger clone turns up one base away.

With the immunoSEQ assay, which is a bias-controlled multiplex PCR relying on V- and J-specific primers, TCR beta CDR3 regions were amplified from genomic DNA. In a second PCR step, the CDR3 amplicons were tagged with a proprietary barcode plus Illumina adapter sequences. CDR3 libraries were sequenced on an Illumina MiSeq instrument. The paper's data handling went like this. immunoSEQ Analyzer 3.0 was used for export and quality control, with R Bioconductor and Immunarch used for downstream analyses. Only productive rearrangements within the normalized downsampled data set were used in the calculation of repertoire metrics. Pathologically expanded clonotypes were defined as those larger than 5 templates in the normalized cohort. The Inverse Simpson Index was used to measure repertoire diversity. The non-normalized data set was used for CMV-specificity analyses so that all clonotypes could be captured. Imported from immuneACCESS, the table was reduced by TCRdb to in-frame sequences with V and J called. These copies leave out some clones; in studies compared against another copy, an unresolved V gene accounts for under half, and the cause of the remainder is not known. V and J calls and clone size come straight from that table; D and trimming were deduced from the DNA. In all, the sample holds about 6,700 clones, and 37% of those were seen once. The top ten hold around 20% of the sample.

The chain was built from TRBV25-1 and TRBJ1-1; perhaps TRBD1 is the D gene, with 6 bases matching. The receptor's source is a female patient in her sixties who had an allogeneic stem cell transplant, so the T cells may come from the graft donor. Some clones in this sample may be carry-over from other donors' samples. The source was peripheral blood mononuclear cells, collected 30 days after allogeneic stem cell transplant. CDR3 loop: CASSVGGNTEAFF. The DNA is as follows: TGTGCCAGCAGTGTAGGGGGGAACACTGAAGCTTTCTTT.